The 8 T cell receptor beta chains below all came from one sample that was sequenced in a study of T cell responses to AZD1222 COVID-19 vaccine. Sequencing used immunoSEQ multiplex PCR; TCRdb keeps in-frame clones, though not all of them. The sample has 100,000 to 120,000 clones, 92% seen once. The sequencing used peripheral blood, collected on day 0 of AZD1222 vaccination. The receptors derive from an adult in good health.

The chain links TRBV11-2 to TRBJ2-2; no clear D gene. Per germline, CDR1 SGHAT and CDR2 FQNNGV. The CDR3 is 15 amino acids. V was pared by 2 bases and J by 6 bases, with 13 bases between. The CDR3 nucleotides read TGTGCCAGCAGCTTAAATTTGGGGTCCCCCGGGGAGCTGTTTTTT. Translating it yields CASSLNLGSPGELFF.

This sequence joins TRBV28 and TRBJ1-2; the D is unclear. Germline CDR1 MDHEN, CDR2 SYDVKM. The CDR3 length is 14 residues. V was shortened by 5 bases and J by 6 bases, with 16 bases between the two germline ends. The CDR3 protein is CASSPLGLTNGYTF. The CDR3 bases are TGTGCCAGCAGTCCACTGGGTCTAACTAATGGCTACACCTTC.

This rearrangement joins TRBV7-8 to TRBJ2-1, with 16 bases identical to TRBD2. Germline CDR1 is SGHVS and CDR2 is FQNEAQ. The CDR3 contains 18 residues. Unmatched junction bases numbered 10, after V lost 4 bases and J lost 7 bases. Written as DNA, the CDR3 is TGTGCCAGCAGCTCCCCCGGGACTAGCGGGGGGGCCCTAAATGAGCAGTTCTTC. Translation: CASSSPGTSGGALNEQFF. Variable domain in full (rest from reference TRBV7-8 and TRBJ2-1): GAGVSQSPRYKVAKRGQDVALRCDPISGHVSLFWYQQALGQGPEFLTYFQNEAQLDKSGLPSDRFFAERPEGSVSTLKIQRTQQEDSAVYLCASSSPGTSGGALNEQFFGPGTRLTVL.

The CDR3 sequence: CASALSKGTEAFF. CDR3 coding DNA: TGTGCCAGCGCCCTGAGCAAGGGCACTGAAGCTTTCTTT. The V and J genes are TRBV19 and TRBJ1-1; no clear D gene. This CDR3 has 13 residues. CDR1 and CDR2 (germline): LNHDA, SQIVND (reference sequence). The ends were cut back, 9 bases at V and 4 bases at J, with 15 bases in the middle.

The CDR3 loop reads CASSLGTGVNYGYTF. In DNA form, the CDR3 reads TGTGCCAGCAGCTTAGGGACAGGTGTTAACTATGGCTACACCTTC. V usage is TRBV5-4 and J usage is TRBJ1-2, with TRBD1 matching 8 bases. Trimming at V came to 2 bases and at J to 1 base, leaving 4 bases not matched to a gene. Per the germline V gene, CDR1 is SGHNT and CDR2 is YYREEE (reference sequence). This CDR3 region has 15 residues.

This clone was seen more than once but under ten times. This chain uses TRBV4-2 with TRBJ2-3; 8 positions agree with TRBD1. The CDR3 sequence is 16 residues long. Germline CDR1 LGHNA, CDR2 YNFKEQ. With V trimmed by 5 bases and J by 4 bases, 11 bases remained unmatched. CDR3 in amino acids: CASSAGTGLFADTQYF. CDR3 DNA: TGTGCCAGCAGCGCTGGGACAGGACTCTTCGCAGATACGCAGTATTTT.

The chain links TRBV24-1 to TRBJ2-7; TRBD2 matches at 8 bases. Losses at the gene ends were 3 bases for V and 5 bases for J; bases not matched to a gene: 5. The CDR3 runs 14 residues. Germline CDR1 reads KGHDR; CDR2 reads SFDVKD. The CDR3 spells CATSDQSGGHEQYF. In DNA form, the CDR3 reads TGTGCCACCAGTGATCAGAGCGGGGGTCACGAGCAGTACTTC.

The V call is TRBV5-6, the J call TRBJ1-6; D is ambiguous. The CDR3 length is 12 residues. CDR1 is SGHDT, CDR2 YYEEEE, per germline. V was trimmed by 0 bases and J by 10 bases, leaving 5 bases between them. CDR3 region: CASSLGGSPLHF. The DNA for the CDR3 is TGTGCCAGCAGCTTGGGCGGGTCACCCCTCCACTTT.